These T cell receptor beta chains were read from a single sample in a study of cytomegalovirus exposure and HLA in healthy donors. Clones were sequenced by immunoSEQ multiplex PCR, and TCRdb holds only the in-frame ones, with some missing. This sample has about 98,000 clones, with under 85% found just once. The specimen sequenced was PBMCs. These receptors were obtained from a female donor in good health and CMV-seropositive. Both conserved end residues are part of each CDR3. The D gene is left open where the match is weak. Rows may omit the clone size; those that give it use once, few, many or a size class.

abundance | d_gene | j_gene | v_gene | CDR3nt | CDR3aa
- | - | TRBJ2-7 | TRBV30 | TGTGCCTGGAGAGACTCCTACGAGCAGTACTTC | CAWRDSYEQYF
- | - | TRBJ1-1 | TRBV5-1 | TGCGCCAGCAGCTTGGCCAGAAACACTGAAGCTTTCTTT | CASSLARNTEAFF
- | - | TRBJ2-4 | TRBV2 | TGTGCCAGCAGTGAATGGGGGGAAATGACCAAAAACATTCAGTACTTC | CASSEWGEMTKNIQYF
- | - | TRBJ2-5 | TRBV18 | TGTGCCAGCTCACCACCGCGGGGGCACCAAGAGACCCAGTACTTC | CASSPPRGHQETQYF
- | - | TRBJ2-7 | TRBV9 | TGTGCCAGCAGCGGGCGGACTAACATAGAGGAGCAGTACTTC | CASSGRTNIEEQYF
- | - | TRBJ1-1 | TRBV4-1 | TGCGCCAGCAGCCAAGGGACAGCTGAAGCTTTCTTT | CASSQGTAEAFF
- | - | TRBJ1-2 | TRBV6-4 | TGTGCCCGGGACATCCTTGTGTATGGCTACACCTTC | CARDILVYGYTF
- | - | TRBJ1-2 | TRBV7-2 | TGTGCCAGCAGCTTTACAGACCCTAACTATGGCTACACCTTC | CASSFTDPNYGYTF
- | - | TRBJ1-3 | TRBV19 | TGTGCGGGAGGACCGATCTCTGGAAACACCATATATTTT | CAGGPISGNTIYF
- | - | TRBJ1-2 | TRBV9 | TGTGCCAGCAGCGTAGGGAGTCCGTCCTGGGCTAACTATGGCTACACCTTC | CASSVGSPSWANYGYTF
- | TRBD2 | TRBJ2-7 | TRBV19 | TGTGCCAGTAGGCCAGCGGGAGGGACATACGAGCAGTACTTC | CASRPAGGTYEQYF
- | - | TRBJ2-7 | TRBV7-2 | TGTGCCAGCAGCTTATCGGGGGTAGCAGCTACCTCCTACGAGCAGTACTTC | CASSLSGVAATSYEQYF
few | - | TRBJ2-5 | TRBV19 | TGTGCCAGTCGATCCTTGGACAGCCAAGAGACCCAGTACTTC | CASRSLDSQETQYF
- | - | TRBJ1-2 | TRBV11-2 | TGTGCCAGCAGCGCGTCAGGACAAAGAGGCTATGGCTACACCTTC | CASSASGQRGYGYTF
once | TRBD2 | TRBJ2-2 | TRBV6-5 | TGTGCCAGCAGTTACTCGGGACTAGTCTGGACCGGGGAGCTGTTTTTT | CASSYSGLVWTGELFF
once | - | TRBJ1-1 | TRBV7-9 | TGTGCCAGCAGCGCAGCGGGGAGTACTGAAGCTTTCTTT | CASSAAGSTEAFF
- | TRBD2 | TRBJ2-5 | TRBV14 | TGTGCCAGCAGCCAAGAAGACGGGACTAATTACCAAGAGACCCAGTACTTC | CASSQEDGTNYQETQYF
- | - | TRBJ2-1 | TRBV4-1 | TGCGCCAGCAGCCAAGAATGGAGTTCGAGCTCGGATGAGCAGTTCTTC | CASSQEWSSSSDEQFF
few | TRBD1 | TRBJ1-4 | TRBV5-1 | TGCGCCAGCAGCTGGGGACAGGGAGAGGAAAAACTGTTTTTT | CASSWGQGEEKLFF
- | - | TRBJ2-5 | TRBV2 | TGTGCCAGTAGCGGTTTCAACCAAGAGACCCAGTACTTC | CASSGFNQETQYF
once | - | TRBJ1-1 | TRBV6-5 | TGTGCCAGCAGTTCTCTTCCGGGACTCTACACTGAAGCTTTCTTT | CASSSLPGLYTEAFF
once | - | TRBJ2-2 | TRBV18 | TGTGCCAGCTCACCCTTCTCCGGGGAGCTGTTTTTT | CASSPFSGELFF
- | - | TRBJ2-7 | TRBV5-1 | TGCGCCAGCAGCCCCGCCAGAGGCTTGGACTACGAGCAGTACTTC | CASSPARGLDYEQYF
- | - | TRBJ2-5 | TRBV19 | TGTGCCAGTAGTATGACAAGGGAGACCCAGTACTTC | CASSMTRETQYF
once | TRBD1 | TRBJ1-3 | TRBV5-1 | TGCGCCAGCAGCCTATACGGACAGGGCGTTTCGAACACCATATATTTT | CASSLYGQGVSNTIYF
- | - | TRBJ2-7 | TRBV5-4 | TGTGCCAGCAGCTTGAGTCAGGGGCGAACCTACGAGCAGTACTTC | CASSLSQGRTYEQYF
- | TRBD1 | TRBJ1-2 | TRBV6-5 | TGTGCCAGCAGTAGACAGGGGAGGATTAACTATGGCTACACCTTC | CASSRQGRINYGYTF